The 5 T cell receptor beta chains given below trace back to one sample, sequenced in a study of technical replicates of blood from a handful of donors. Assay: immunoSEQ multiplex PCR; the TCRdb copy retains only in-frame clones and omits some. The table shows 45,000 to 50,000 clones, with 90% to 95% occurring only once. Input material: PBMCs. The source of these receptors is a human donor in good health. Some clones in this sample may be carry-over from other donors' samples.

The CDR3 sequence is CASSHRGTGTQGNQPQHF. In DNA form, the CDR3 reads TGTGCCAGTAGCCACCGCGGGACAGGGACTCAGGGCAATCAGCCCCAGCATTTT. The chain has TRBV19 and TRBJ1-5, with TRBD1 matching 9 bases. The junction had 14 bases not matched to a gene; V was cut back by 6 bases and J by 2 bases. The CDR3 runs 18 residues. Germline-derived CDR1 and CDR2 are LNHDA and SQIVND (reference sequence). Full variable domain (missing parts from reference TRBV19 and TRBJ1-5): DGGITQSPKYLFRKEGQNVTLSCEQNLNHDAMYWYRQDPGQGLRLIYYSQIVNDFQKGDIAEGYSVSREKKESFPLTVTSAQKNPTAFYLCASSHRGTGTQGNQPQHFGDGTRLSIL.

The genes are TRBV4-2 and TRBJ2-1; the match to TRBD2 covers 9 bases. The CDR3 is made up of 18 amino acids. In germline, CDR1 is LGHNA, CDR2 YNFKEQ. V was pared by 1 base and J by 2 bases, with 9 bases of the junction left unmatched. This chain's CDR3 is CASSQVPWASGAYNEQFF. As DNA, the CDR3 is TGTGCCAGCAGCCAAGTCCCCTGGGCTAGCGGGGCCTACAATGAGCAGTTCTTC.

The chain joins TRBV30 to TRBJ2-2, with D tentatively TRBD1 (5 bases). There are 17 residues in the CDR3. The V gene's germline CDR1 is GTSNPN and CDR2 SVGIG (reference sequence). Trimming cost V 4 bases and J 0 bases, with 18 bases left between them. The CDR3 region is CAWNRNRQSTNTGELFF. CDR3 DNA: TGTGCCTGGAACAGGAACCGACAGAGTACGAACACCGGGGAGCTGTTTTTT.

This chain uses TRBV13 with TRBJ2-5, with TRBD1 matching over 10 bases. Trimming removed 10 bases from V and 5 bases from J; junction bases left unmatched: 10. Per germline, CDR1 PRHDT and CDR2 FYEKMQ (reference sequence). The CDR3 runs to 14 residues. The CDR3 spells CATFRQGAVETQYF. CDR3 in DNA: TGTGCCACCTTCCGACAGGGGGCGGTGGAGACCCAGTACTTC. The whole variable domain, remainder taken from reference TRBV13 and TRBJ2-5, is AAGVIQSPRHLIKEKRETATLKCYPIPRHDTVYWYQQGPGQDPQFLISFYEKMQSDKGSIPDRFSAQQFSDYHSELNMSSLELGDSALYFCATFRQGAVETQYFGPGTRLLVL.

This chain uses TRBV7-8 with TRBJ1-2; 7 positions agree with TRBD1. The germline V gene encodes CDR1 SGHVS and CDR2 FQNEAQ. The trim removed 3 bases at V and 7 bases at J, leaving 2 bases unmatched. The CDR3 contains 12 residues. CDR3 loop: CASSFAGGGYTF. The CDR3 DNA sequence: TGTGCCAGCAGCTTCGCAGGGGGTGGCTACACCTTC.